The rows below give T cell receptor beta chains drawn from one sample of a study of blood T cell repertoires in COVID-19. Sequencing used immunoSEQ multiplex PCR; TCRdb keeps in-frame clones, though not all of them. The table lists approximately 66,000 clones, approximately 90% of them singletons. Sequencing was performed on peripheral blood. The source is a human donor with active COVID-19. The donor label of this sample is uncertain. Both conserved end residues are trimmed from each CDR3.

v_gene	j_gene	CDR3aa
TRBV27	TRBJ2-5	ASSLWAGIETQY
TRBV21-1	TRBJ2-7	ASSNGQCEQY
TRBV7-6	TRBJ2-6	ASSSSGQGSGANVLT
TRBV20-1	TRBJ2-3	SASVDTQY
TRBV2	TRBJ2-5	ASSGGGGETQY
TRBV6-5	TRBJ2-1	ASHSFGNEQF
TRBV6-4	TRBJ2-2	ASSTANTGELF
TRBV30	TRBJ2-2	AGTSGGPWGELF
TRBV2	TRBJ1-6	ASSGTGVNSPLH
TRBV7-2	TRBJ1-1	ASSPTGVIEAF
TRBV9	TRBJ2-3	ASSVVDRYTDTQY
TRBV28	TRBJ2-1	ASSLGRTYYNEQF
TRBV3-1/TRBV3-2	TRBJ1-2	ASSQSWLRNYGYT
TRBV10-1	TRBJ2-2	ASGPPPNTGELF
TRBV20-1	TRBJ2-2	SANRVGELF
TRBV6-2/TRBV6-3	TRBJ2-2	ASSYLSGNRVGELF
TRBV7-2	TRBJ2-7	ASSLTDRLAGVFEQY
TRBV9	TRBJ2-1	ASSGALSGVEVHEQF
TRBV6-2/TRBV6-3	TRBJ2-7	ASSYSREVEQY